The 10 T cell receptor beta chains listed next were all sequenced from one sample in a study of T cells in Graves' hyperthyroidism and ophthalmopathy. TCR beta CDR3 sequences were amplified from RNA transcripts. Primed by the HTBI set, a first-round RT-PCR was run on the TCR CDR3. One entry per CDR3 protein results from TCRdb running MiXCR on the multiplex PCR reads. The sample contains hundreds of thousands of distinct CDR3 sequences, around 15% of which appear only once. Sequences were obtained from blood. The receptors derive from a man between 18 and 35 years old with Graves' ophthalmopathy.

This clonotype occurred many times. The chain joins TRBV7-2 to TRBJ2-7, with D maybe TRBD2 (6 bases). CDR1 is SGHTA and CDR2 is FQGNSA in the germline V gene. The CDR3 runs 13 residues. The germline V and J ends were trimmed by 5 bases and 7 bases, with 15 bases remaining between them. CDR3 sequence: CASSPETSREQYF. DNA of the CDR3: TGTGCCAGCAGCCCCGAAACTAGCAGAGAGCAGTACTTC.

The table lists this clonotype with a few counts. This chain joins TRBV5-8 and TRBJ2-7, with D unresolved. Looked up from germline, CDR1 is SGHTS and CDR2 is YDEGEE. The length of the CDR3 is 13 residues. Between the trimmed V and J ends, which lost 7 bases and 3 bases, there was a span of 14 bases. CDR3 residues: CASGSTVVYEQYF. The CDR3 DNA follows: TGTGCCAGCGGATCAACCGTAGTCTACGAGCAGTACTTC.

The DNA for the CDR3 is TGTGCCAGTAGTAAGGCGACAGGGTTCCGTTATGGCTACACCTTC. Its translation: CASSKATGFRYGYTF. The chain couples TRBV19 to TRBJ1-2; 7 bases line up with TRBD1. Germline V gene sequence: CDR1 LNHDA, CDR2 SQIVND (reference sequence). J lost 5 bases, V lost 4 bases, and 10 bases had no gene match. This CDR3 region has 15 residues. The full variable domain, its missing parts supplied by reference TRBV19 and TRBJ1-2, is DGGITQSPKYLFRKEGQNVTLSCEQNLNHDAMYWYRQDPGQGLRLIYYSQIVNDFQKGDIAEGYSVSREKKESFPLTVTSAQKNPTAFYLCASSKATGFRYGYTFGSGTRLTVV.

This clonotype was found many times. The CDR3 region is CASSHRVQGQDTGELFF. The CDR3 DNA is TGCGCCAGCAGCCACCGTGTACAGGGACAGGACACCGGGGAGCTGTTTTTT. This chain connects TRBV5-1 to TRBJ2-2, with TRBD1 matching 8 bases. Germline loops: CDR1 SGHRS, CDR2 YFSETQ. With V trimmed by 4 bases and J by 3 bases, 11 bases remained unmatched. The CDR3 is made up of 17 amino acids.

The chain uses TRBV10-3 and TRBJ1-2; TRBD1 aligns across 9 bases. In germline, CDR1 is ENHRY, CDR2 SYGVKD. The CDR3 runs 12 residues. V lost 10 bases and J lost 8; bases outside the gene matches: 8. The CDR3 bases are TGTGCCACTACGAGGACAGGGGAAGGCTACACCTTC. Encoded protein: CATTRTGEGYTF.

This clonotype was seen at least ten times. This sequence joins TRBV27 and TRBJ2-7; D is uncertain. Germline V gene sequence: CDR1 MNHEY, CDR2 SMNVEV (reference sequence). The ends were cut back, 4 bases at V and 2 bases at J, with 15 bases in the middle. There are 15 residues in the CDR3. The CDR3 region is CASSWKDAVTYEQYF. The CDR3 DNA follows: TGTGCCAGCAGTTGGAAGGACGCAGTAACCTACGAGCAGTACTTC.

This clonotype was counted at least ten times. CDR3 nucleotides: TGTGCCAGCAGTTCGACAGGGGAATGGAACTACGAGCAGTACTTC. Encoded protein: CASSSTGEWNYEQYF. The V and J genes are TRBV27 and TRBJ2-7, with 8 bases that match TRBD1. CDR1 and CDR2 from the germline V gene are MNHEY and SMNVEV (reference sequence). The CDR3 has 15 amino acids. The J segment lost 3 bases and the V segment lost 4 bases, leaving 8 bases of the junction unmatched.

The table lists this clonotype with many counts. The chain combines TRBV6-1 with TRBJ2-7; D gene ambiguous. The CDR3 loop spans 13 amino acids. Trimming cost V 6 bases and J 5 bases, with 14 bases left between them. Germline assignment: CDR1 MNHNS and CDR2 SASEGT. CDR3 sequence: CASSVKSWHEQYF. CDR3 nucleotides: TGTGCCAGCAGCGTCAAATCGTGGCACGAGCAGTACTTC.

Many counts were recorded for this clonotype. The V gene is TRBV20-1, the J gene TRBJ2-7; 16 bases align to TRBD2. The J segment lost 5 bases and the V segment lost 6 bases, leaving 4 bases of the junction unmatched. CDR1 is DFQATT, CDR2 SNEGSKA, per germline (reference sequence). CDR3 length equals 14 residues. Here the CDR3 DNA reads TGCAGTGCAGGGACTAGCGGGGGGGCGAACGAGCAGTACTTC. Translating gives CSAGTSGGANEQYF.

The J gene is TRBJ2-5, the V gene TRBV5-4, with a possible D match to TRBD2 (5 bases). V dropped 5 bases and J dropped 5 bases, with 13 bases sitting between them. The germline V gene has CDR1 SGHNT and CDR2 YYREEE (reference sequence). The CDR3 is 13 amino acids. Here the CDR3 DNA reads TGTGCCAGCAGGTTTCGGGGTTGGGAGACCCAGTACTTC. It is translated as CASRFRGWETQYF.